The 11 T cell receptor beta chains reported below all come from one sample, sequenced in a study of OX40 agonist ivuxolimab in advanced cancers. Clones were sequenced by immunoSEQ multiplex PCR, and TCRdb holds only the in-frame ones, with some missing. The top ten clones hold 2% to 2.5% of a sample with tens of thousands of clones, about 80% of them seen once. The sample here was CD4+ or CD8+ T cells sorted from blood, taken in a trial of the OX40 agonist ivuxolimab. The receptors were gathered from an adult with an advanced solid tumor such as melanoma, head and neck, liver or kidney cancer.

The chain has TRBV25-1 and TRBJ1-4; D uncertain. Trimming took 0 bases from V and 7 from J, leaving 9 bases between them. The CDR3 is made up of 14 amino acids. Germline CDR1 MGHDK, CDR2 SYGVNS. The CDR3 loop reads CASSEYGPGEKLFF. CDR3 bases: TGTGCCAGCAGTGAATATGGGCCGGGTGAAAAACTGTTTTTT.

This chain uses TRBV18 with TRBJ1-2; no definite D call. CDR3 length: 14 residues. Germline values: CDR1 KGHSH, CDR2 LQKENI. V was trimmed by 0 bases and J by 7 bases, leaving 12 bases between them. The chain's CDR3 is CASSPPVRLGGYTF. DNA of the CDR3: TGTGCCAGCTCACCACCGGTCAGGTTAGGTGGCTACACCTTC.

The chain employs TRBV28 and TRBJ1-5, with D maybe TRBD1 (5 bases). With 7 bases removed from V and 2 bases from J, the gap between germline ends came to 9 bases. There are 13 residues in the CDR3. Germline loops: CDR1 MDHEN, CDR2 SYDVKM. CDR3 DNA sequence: TGTGCCAGCAAAATGGGGGGCAATCAGCCCCAGCATTTT. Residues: CASKMGGNQPQHF.

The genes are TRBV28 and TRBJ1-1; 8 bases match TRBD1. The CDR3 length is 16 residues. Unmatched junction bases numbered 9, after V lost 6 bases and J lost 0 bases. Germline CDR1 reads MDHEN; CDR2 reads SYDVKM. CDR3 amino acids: CASSIDRGWMNTEAFF. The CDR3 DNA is TGTGCCAGCAGCATTGACAGGGGATGGATGAACACTGAAGCTTTCTTT.

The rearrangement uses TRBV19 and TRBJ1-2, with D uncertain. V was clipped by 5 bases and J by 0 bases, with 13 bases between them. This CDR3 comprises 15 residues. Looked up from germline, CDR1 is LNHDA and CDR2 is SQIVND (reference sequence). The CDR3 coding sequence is TGTGCCAGTAGTTCCGGGAGATTCACTAACTATGGCTACACCTTC. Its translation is CASSSGRFTNYGYTF.

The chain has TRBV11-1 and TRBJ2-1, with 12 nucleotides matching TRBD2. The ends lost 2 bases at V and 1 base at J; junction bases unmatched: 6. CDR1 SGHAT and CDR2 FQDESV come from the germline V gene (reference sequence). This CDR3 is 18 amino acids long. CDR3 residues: CASSLRGLAGGSYNEQFF. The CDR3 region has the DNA TGTGCCAGCAGCTTACGAGGCCTAGCGGGAGGGTCCTACAATGAGCAGTTCTTC.

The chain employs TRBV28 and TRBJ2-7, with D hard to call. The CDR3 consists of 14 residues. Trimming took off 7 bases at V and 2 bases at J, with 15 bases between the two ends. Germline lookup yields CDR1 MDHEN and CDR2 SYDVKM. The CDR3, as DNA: TGTGCCAGCATGGATCCCGGTGGCCCCTACGAGCAGTACTTC. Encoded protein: CASMDPGGPYEQYF.

CDR3 region: CASSYDSRFDTEAFF. DNA of the CDR3: TGTGCCAGCAGTTACGACAGCCGGTTCGACACTGAAGCTTTCTTT. This rearrangement joins TRBV6-5 to TRBJ1-1; maybe TRBD1 (5 bases). V was shortened by 2 bases and J by 3 bases, with 13 bases between the two germline ends. CDR1 is MNHEY, CDR2 SVGAGI, per germline. CDR3 length equals 15 residues.

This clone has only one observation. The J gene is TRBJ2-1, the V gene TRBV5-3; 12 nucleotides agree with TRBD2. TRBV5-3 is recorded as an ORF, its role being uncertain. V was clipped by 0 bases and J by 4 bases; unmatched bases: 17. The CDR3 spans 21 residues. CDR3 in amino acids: CARSLAVTSGSPRTEYNEQFF. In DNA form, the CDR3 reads TGTGCCAGAAGCTTGGCCGTGACTAGCGGGAGCCCCAGGACGGAATACAATGAGCAGTTCTTC.

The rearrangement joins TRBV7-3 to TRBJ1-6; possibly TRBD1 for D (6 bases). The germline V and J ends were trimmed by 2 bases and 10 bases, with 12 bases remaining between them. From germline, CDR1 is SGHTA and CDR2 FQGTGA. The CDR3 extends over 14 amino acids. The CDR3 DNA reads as TGTGCCAGCAGCTTAGGGTCAGGGGACTCACCCCTCCACTTT. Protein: CASSLGSGDSPLHF.

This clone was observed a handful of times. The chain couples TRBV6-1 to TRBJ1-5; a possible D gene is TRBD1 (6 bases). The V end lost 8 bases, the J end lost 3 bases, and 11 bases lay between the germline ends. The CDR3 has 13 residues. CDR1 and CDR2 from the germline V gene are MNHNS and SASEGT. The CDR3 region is CASFGQFNQPQHF. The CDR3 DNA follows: TGTGCCAGCTTCGGACAGTTCAATCAGCCCCAGCATTTT.